Below, 25 T cell receptor beta chains from the same sample are listed, as sequenced in a study of T cell responses to AZD1222 COVID-19 vaccine. Assay: immunoSEQ multiplex PCR; the TCRdb copy retains only in-frame clones and omits some. This sample yields around 110,000 clones, of which about 92% are seen a single time; 2.5% to 3% belongs to the top ten. The source was peripheral blood, collected on day 0 of AZD1222 vaccination. These TCRs come from an adult in good health.

This sequence joins TRBV4-1 and TRBJ1-1, with D maybe TRBD1 (5 bases). The germline CDR1 and CDR2 sequences are MGHRA and YSYEKL. CDR3 length: 14 amino acids. The germline V and J ends were trimmed by 3 bases and 8 bases, with 16 bases remaining between them. In DNA form, the CDR3 reads TGCGCCAGCAGCCACCCCGGCTGGGGGATGGAAGCTTTCTTT. Amino acid sequence: CASSHPGWGMEAFF.

The chain employs TRBV19 and TRBJ2-7; D ambiguous. V was cut by 4 bases and J by 3 bases, with 7 bases left in between. The CDR3 consists of 12 residues. The germline V gene encodes CDR1 LNHDA and CDR2 SQIVND (reference sequence). CDR3 protein: CASSRPGYEQYF. The CDR3 nucleotides are TGTGCCAGTAGTAGGCCGGGCTACGAGCAGTACTTC.

The chain couples TRBV7-2 to TRBJ2-2, with TRBD2 matching over 9 bases. This CDR3 spans 16 amino acids. With V trimmed by 5 bases and J by 6 bases, 10 bases remained unmatched. Germline CDR1 reads SGHTA; CDR2 reads FQGNSA. CDR3 in DNA: TGTGCCAGCAGCCCGCGGGGGACTAGCACCTCCGGGGAGCTGTTTTTT. Protein: CASSPRGTSTSGELFF. Together with reference TRBV7-2 and TRBJ2-2, the CDR3 gives the full variable domain: GAGVSQSPSNKVTEKGKDVELRCDPISGHTALYWYRQSLGQGLEFLIYFQGNSAPDKSGLPSDRFSAERTGGSVSTLTIQRTQQEDSAVYLCASSPRGTSTSGELFFGEGSRLTVL.

V and J are TRBV21-1 and TRBJ1-5. TRBV21-1 is a known pseudogene. The CDR3 sequence is 17 residues long. The CDR3 loop reads CASTCTGTPEGNQPQHF. CDR3 in DNA: TGTGCCAGCACTTGTACCGGGACTCCGGAGGGCAATCAGCCCCAGCATTTT.

This clone has a single count. V and J are TRBV7-9 and TRBJ2-7, with TRBD2 as a possible D gene (5 bases). Germline V gene data show CDR1 as SEHNR and CDR2 as FQNEAQ (reference sequence). The CDR3 length is 15 residues. V was shortened by 4 bases and J by 3 bases, with 16 bases between the two germline ends. DNA of the CDR3: TGTGCCAGCAGCTCCGTCATTGCGGGTATCTACGAGCAGTACTTC. Protein: CASSSVIAGIYEQYF.

This chain uses TRBV19 with TRBJ1-2; D remains unclear. CDR1 LNHDA and CDR2 SQIVND come from the germline V gene (reference sequence). The V and J ends lost 3 bases and 3 bases respectively, with 20 bases between them. The CDR3 extends over 17 amino acids. This CDR3 reads CASSMRRGLDGDYGYTF. Here the CDR3 DNA reads TGTGCCAGTAGTATGAGAAGAGGACTGGATGGGGACTATGGCTACACCTTC.

The chain joins TRBV10-3 to TRBJ1-2; D possibly corresponds to TRBD1 (6 bases). The V end lost 3 bases, the J end lost 8 bases, and 13 bases lay between the germline ends. The germline V gene has CDR1 ENHRY and CDR2 SYGVKD. The CDR3 spans 13 residues. In DNA form, the CDR3 reads TGTGCCATCAGTGAAGGGGGAACGCGGGGCTACACCTTC. It encodes CAISEGGTRGYTF.

Only one count was recorded for this clone. This sequence joins TRBV28 and TRBJ1-5; D may be TRBD1 (5 bases). Germline V gene lookup returns CDR1 MDHEN and CDR2 SYDVKM. The ends were cut back, 8 bases at V and 5 bases at J, with 16 bases in the middle. This CDR3 spans 14 amino acids. CDR3 sequence (DNA): TGTGCCAGCTGCCTGGGGGAGCCTTATCAGCCCCAGCATTTT. Translating it yields CASCLGEPYQPQHF. Using reference TRBV28 and TRBJ1-5 for the parts outside the CDR3, the full variable domain is DVKVTQSSRYLVKRTGEKVFLECVQDMDHENMFWYRQDPGLGLRLIYFSYDVKMKEKGDIPEGYSVSREKKERFSLILESASTNQTSMYLCASCLGEPYQPQHFGDGTRLSIL.

The chain joins TRBV28 to TRBJ1-2, with 8 bases identical to TRBD1. V was clipped by 4 bases and J by 4 bases; unmatched bases: 11. This CDR3 contains 16 residues. Per germline, CDR1 MDHEN and CDR2 SYDVKM. CDR3 nucleotide sequence: TGTGCCAGCAGTTCCTATACGACAGGGGCGAGCTATGGCTACACCTTC. Its translation: CASSSYTTGASYGYTF.

The chain combines TRBV10-3 with TRBJ1-2, with D unclear. Germline lookup yields CDR1 ENHRY and CDR2 SYGVKD. V was clipped by 4 bases and J by 2 bases, with 8 bases between them. There are 13 residues in the CDR3. The CDR3 DNA reads as TGTGCCATCAGTGGCCAGGACAACTATGGCTACACCTTC. It translates to CAISGQDNYGYTF.

This clone has just one count. V is TRBV5-1 and J is TRBJ2-1, with 9 positions matching TRBD2. Looked up from germline, CDR1 is SGHRS and CDR2 is YFSETQ. The CDR3 spans 16 residues. V lost 4 bases and J lost 4; bases outside the gene matches: 9. CDR3 protein: CASSPEAGGPYNEQFF. CDR3 in DNA: TGCGCCAGCAGCCCGGAGGCGGGAGGGCCTTACAATGAGCAGTTCTTC. Filled out from reference TRBV5-1 and TRBJ2-1, the complete variable domain reads KAGVTQTPRYLIKTRGQQVTLSCSPISGHRSVSWYQQTPGQGLQFLFEYFSETQRNKGNFPGRFSGRQFSNSRSEMNVSTLELGDSALYLCASSPEAGGPYNEQFFGPGTRLTVL.

The rearrangement joins TRBV7-2 to TRBJ2-7; 8 bases are shared with TRBD2. With 5 bases clipped from V and 6 bases from J, the junction kept 6 bases outside the gene matches. Per germline, CDR1 SGHTA and CDR2 FQGNSA. This CDR3 is 13 amino acids long. The CDR3 protein is CASSPGTSAEQYF. The CDR3 nucleotides read TGTGCCAGCAGCCCGGGGACTAGTGCCGAGCAGTACTTC.

The chain is built from TRBV10-2 and TRBJ2-7; D unresolved. Trimming pared 2 bases from V and 0 bases from J, leaving 5 bases between. The CDR3 consists of 13 residues. CDR1 WSHSY and CDR2 SAAADI come from the germline V gene. The CDR3 sequence is CASSEINSYEQYF. The CDR3 region has the DNA TGCGCCAGCAGTGAGATAAACTCCTACGAGCAGTACTTC.

Concerning this clone: The sample has other DNA sequences that encode this CDR3 too. V and J are TRBV29-1 and TRBJ1-2; D is possibly TRBD1 (5 bases). CDR3 length: 11 residues. V was clipped by 7 bases and J by 4 bases, with 10 bases between them. The germline V gene encodes CDR1 SQVTM and CDR2 ANQGSEA. Here the CDR3 DNA reads TGCAGCGGTGGGGGTGTCTATGGCTACACCTTC. Encoded protein: CSGGGVYGYTF.

This chain links TRBV28 with TRBJ2-2; D uncertain. Germline V gene data show CDR1 as MDHEN and CDR2 as SYDVKM. The CDR3 length is 14 residues. V was trimmed by 3 bases and J by 2 bases, leaving 7 bases between them. The CDR3 nucleotides are TGTGCCAGCAGTTTTGGGCAAAACACCGGGGAGCTGTTTTTT. Translated, it gives CASSFGQNTGELFF.

The chain links TRBV20-1 to TRBJ2-3; unclear D gene. CDR3 length: 11 residues. Germline V gene sequence: CDR1 DFQATT, CDR2 SNEGSKA (reference sequence). The V and J ends lost 5 bases and 7 bases respectively, with 10 bases between them. In nucleotides, the CDR3 is TGCAGTGCTCTTATAGAATATACGCAGTATTTT. Translated: CSALIEYTQYF.

This chain joins TRBV5-1 and TRBJ1-1; D ambiguous. Deletions cut 0 bases from V and 4 bases from J, with 13 bases between. This CDR3 is built from 15 residues. From germline, CDR1 is SGHRS and CDR2 YFSETQ. The CDR3 coding sequence is TGCGCCAGCAGCTTGGTTGGGCAGGTAGGCACTGAAGCTTTCTTT. This translates into CASSLVGQVGTEAFF.

The sample holds one count of this clone. The genes are TRBV28 and TRBJ2-2, with 15 bases that match TRBD2. Germline V lookup: CDR1 MDHEN, CDR2 SYDVKM. CDR3 size: 19 residues. The J segment lost 6 bases and the V segment lost 7 bases, leaving 15 bases of the junction unmatched. The CDR3 protein is CASTQAGTSGRYGAGELFF. In DNA, the CDR3 is TGTGCCAGCACCCAAGCCGGGACTAGCGGGAGGTATGGGGCCGGGGAGCTGTTTTTT.

The genes are TRBV28 and TRBJ1-3, with a possible D match to TRBD1 (6 bases). This CDR3 is built from 14 residues. The germline CDR1 and CDR2 sequences are MDHEN and SYDVKM. Trimming cost V 7 bases and J 4 bases, with 14 bases left between them. CDR3 amino acids: CASTSQGRGNTIYF. CDR3 sequence (DNA): TGTGCCAGCACCAGCCAGGGGAGGGGAAACACCATATATTTT.

The chain employs TRBV7-3 and TRBJ2-5, with TRBD2 matching 9 bases. V lost 2 bases to trimming and J lost 4 bases; unmatched junction nucleotides: 8. The CDR3 totals 16 residues. Per germline, CDR1 SGHTA and CDR2 FQGTGA. CDR3 nucleotide sequence: TGTGCCAGCAGCTTAGTAGGTAGCGGGAGCGGAGAGACCCAGTACTTC. Protein sequence: CASSLVGSGSGETQYF.

Only one count was recorded for this clone. The genes are TRBV6-5 and TRBJ1-2; D remains unclear. V gave up 0 bases and J gave up 8 bases, with 16 bases separating them. This CDR3 comprises 15 residues. Germline V CDR1 and CDR2: MNHEY, SVGAGI. Written as DNA, the CDR3 is TGTGCCAGCAGTTACTCGTTCAGTACGGCGGAGGGCTACACCTTC. Its translation is CASSYSFSTAEGYTF.

This clone was seen a single time. This chain joins TRBV27 and TRBJ1-4, with D unresolved. The CDR3 is 15 amino acids. The germline V gene has CDR1 MNHEY and CDR2 SMNVEV (reference sequence). Trimming shortened V by 5 bases and J by 0 bases, and 10 bases separated the two germline ends. CDR3 residues: CASSRVAATNEKLFF. CDR3 nucleotide sequence: TGTGCCAGCAGTCGGGTAGCTGCAACTAATGAAAAACTGTTTTTT.

CDR3 sequence: CASSRAGTRAYNEQFF. The CDR3 nucleotides are TGTGCCAGCAGCCGAGCCGGGACTAGGGCCTACAATGAGCAGTTCTTC. The V and J genes are TRBV28 and TRBJ2-1, with 8 nucleotides matching TRBD2. The V and J ends lost 6 bases and 2 bases, in that order; junction bases with no gene match: 9. The CDR3 spans 16 residues. The germline V gene has CDR1 MDHEN and CDR2 SYDVKM. Filled out from reference TRBV28 and TRBJ2-1, the complete variable domain reads DVKVTQSSRYLVKRTGEKVFLECVQDMDHENMFWYRQDPGLGLRLIYFSYDVKMKEKGDIPEGYSVSREKKERFSLILESASTNQTSMYLCASSRAGTRAYNEQFFGPGTRLTVL.

This clone was seen more than once but under ten times. The J gene is TRBJ2-2, the V gene TRBV6-4; D possibly corresponds to TRBD2 (6 bases). The CDR3 totals 12 residues. Per germline, CDR1 MRHNA and CDR2 SNTAGT. V was cut by 11 bases and J by 6 bases, with 13 bases left in between. DNA of the CDR3: TGTGCCGCCGGGCGGGAAGCCGGGGAGCTGTTTTTT. Translation gives CAAGREAGELFF.

V and J are TRBV5-1 and TRBJ1-1; D not resolved. This CDR3 has 13 residues. The germline CDR1 and CDR2 sequences are SGHRS and YFSETQ. V gave up 0 bases and J gave up 4 bases, with 7 bases separating them. CDR3 region: CASSLGEGTEAFF. The CDR3 coding sequence is TGCGCCAGCAGCTTGGGGGAGGGCACTGAAGCTTTCTTT.